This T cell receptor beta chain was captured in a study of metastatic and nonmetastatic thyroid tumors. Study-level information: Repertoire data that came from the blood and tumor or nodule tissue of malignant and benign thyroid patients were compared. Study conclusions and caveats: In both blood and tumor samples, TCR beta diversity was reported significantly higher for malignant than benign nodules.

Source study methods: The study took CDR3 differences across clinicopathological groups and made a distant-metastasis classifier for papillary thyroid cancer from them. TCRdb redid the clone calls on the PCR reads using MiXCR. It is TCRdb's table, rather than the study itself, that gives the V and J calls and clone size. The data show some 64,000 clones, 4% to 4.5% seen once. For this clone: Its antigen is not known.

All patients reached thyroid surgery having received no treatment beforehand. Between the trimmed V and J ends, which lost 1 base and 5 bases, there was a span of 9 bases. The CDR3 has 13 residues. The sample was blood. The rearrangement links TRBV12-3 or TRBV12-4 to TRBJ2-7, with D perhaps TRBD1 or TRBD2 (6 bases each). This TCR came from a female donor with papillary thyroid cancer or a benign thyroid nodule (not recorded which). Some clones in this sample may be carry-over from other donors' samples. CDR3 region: CASSLGGANEQYF. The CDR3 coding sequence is TGTGCCAGCAGTTTAGGGGGGGCCAACGAGCAGTACTTC.